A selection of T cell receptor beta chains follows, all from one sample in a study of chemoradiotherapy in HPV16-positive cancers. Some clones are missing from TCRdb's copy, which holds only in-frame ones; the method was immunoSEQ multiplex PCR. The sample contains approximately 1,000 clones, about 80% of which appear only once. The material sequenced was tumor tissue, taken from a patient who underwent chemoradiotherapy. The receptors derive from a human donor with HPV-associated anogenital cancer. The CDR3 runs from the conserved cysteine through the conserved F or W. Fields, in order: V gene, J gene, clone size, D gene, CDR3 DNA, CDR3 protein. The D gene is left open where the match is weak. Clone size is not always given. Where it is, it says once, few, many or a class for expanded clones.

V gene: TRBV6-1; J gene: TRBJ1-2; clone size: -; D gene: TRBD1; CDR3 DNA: TGTGCCAGCAGTGTACCGGACAGGGGAAACTATGGCTACACCTTC; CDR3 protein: CASSVPDRGNYGYTF
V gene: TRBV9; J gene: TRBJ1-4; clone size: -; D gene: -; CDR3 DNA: TGTGCCAGCAGCGGACGGGCGGAAAATGAAAAACTGTTTTTT; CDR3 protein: CASSGRAENEKLFF
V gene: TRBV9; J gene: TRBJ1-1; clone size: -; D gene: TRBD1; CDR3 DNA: TGTGCCAGCAGCGTGGGGACAGGGGGTGTTGAAGCTTTCTTT; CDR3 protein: CASSVGTGGVEAFF
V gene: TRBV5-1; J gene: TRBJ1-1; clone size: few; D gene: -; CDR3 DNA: TGCGCCAGCAGCCCGCAGGATCGCGGCACTGAAGCTTTCTTT; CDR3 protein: CASSPQDRGTEAFF
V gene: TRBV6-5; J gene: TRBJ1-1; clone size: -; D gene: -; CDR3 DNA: TGTGCCAGCAGTTACAGGGGAGACACTGAAGCTTTCTTT; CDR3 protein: CASSYRGDTEAFF
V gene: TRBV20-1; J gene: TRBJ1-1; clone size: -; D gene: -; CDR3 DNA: TGCAGTGCTAAGAGGGGCACTGAAGCTTTCTTT; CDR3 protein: CSAKRGTEAFF
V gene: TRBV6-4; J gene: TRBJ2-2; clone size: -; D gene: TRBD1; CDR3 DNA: TGTGCCAGGGAGGACAGGGCGAACACCGGGGAGCTGTTTTTT; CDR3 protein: CAREDRANTGELFF
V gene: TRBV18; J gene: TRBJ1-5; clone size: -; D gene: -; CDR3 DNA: TGTGCCAGCTCAAAAAAGGACGGATCCCGCGGCAATCAGCCCCAGCATTTT; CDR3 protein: CASSKKDGSRGNQPQHF
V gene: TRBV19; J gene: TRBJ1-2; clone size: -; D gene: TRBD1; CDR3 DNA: TGTGCCAGTACCCGGACAGGGGGCCTATATGGCTACACCTTC; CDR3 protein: CASTRTGGLYGYTF
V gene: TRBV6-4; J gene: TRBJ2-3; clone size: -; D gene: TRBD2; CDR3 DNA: TGTGCCAGCGCGCCGACGAACGGGGGGGGCACAGATACGCAGTATTTT; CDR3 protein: CASAPTNGGGTDTQYF
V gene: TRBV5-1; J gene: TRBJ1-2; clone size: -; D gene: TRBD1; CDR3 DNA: TGCGCCAGCAGCTTGAATGCGGACAGGGTGGAAGGCTACACCTTC; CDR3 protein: CASSLNADRVEGYTF
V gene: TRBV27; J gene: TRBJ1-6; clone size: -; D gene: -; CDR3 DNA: TGTGCCAGCAGCCCCTTTGGAGGGGTTGATAATTCACCCCTCCACTTT; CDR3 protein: CASSPFGGVDNSPLHF
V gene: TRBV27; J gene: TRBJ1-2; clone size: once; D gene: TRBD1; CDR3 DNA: TGTGCCAGCAGCCCACAGGGGGCGAACTATGGCTACACCTTC; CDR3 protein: CASSPQGANYGYTF
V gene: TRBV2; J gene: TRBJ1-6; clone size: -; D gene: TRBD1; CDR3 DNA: TGTGCCAGCAGTGAAGATGGGACAGGGGGGAGCTCCTATAATTCACCCCTCCACTTT; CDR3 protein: CASSEDGTGGSSYNSPLHF
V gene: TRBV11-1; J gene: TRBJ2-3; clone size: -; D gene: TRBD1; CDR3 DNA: TGTGCCAGCTCCCGGGACAGCATACATACGCAGTATTTT; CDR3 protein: CASSRDSIHTQYF
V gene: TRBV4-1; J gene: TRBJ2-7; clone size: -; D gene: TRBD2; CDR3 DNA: TGCGCCAGCAGCCAGGGGACTAGACCTATGAGCGAGCAGTACTTC; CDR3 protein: CASSQGTRPMSEQYF
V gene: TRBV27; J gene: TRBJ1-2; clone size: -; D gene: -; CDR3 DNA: TGTGCCAGCAGTTTAAGACGGGCCTCTAACTATGGCTACACCTTC; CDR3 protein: CASSLRRASNYGYTF
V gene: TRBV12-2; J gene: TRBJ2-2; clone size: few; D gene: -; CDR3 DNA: TGTGCAAGTCGCTTAGTAGGCGCTTCAGGTACTACCGGGGAGCTGTTTTTT; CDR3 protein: CASRLVGASGTTGELFF
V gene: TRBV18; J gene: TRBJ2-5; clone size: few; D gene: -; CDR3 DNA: TGTGCCAGCTCACCACCGGTCGACGAGACCCAGTACTTC; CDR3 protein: CASSPPVDETQYF
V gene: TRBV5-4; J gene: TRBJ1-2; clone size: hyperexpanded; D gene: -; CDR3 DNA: TGTGCCAGCAGCTTGGAGCCCGCAGCTAACTATGGCTACACCTTC; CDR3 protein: CASSLEPAANYGYTF
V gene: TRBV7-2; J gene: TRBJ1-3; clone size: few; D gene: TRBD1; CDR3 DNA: TGTGCCAGCAGCTTGACCGGACAGGGTAAAGGAAACACCATATATTTT; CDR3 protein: CASSLTGQGKGNTIYF
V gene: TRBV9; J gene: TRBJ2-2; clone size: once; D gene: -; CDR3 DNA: TGTGCCAGCACCCCCAGGAGGGGGAACACCGGGGAGCTGTTTTTT; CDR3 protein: CASTPRRGNTGELFF
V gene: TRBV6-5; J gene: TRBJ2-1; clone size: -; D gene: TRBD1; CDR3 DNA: TGTGCCAGCCACAGGGGGTCAGGGGGCAATGAGCAGTTCTTC; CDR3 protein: CASHRGSGGNEQFF
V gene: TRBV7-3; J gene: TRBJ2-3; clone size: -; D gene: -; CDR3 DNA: TGTGCCAGCAGCTTAGAAGCCCGGAGCACAGATACGCAGTATTTT; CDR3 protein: CASSLEARSTDTQYF
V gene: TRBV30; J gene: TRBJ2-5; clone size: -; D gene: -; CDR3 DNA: TGTGCCTGGAGGAAGGGGGGGCGGGAGACCCAGTACTTC; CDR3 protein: CAWRKGGRETQYF
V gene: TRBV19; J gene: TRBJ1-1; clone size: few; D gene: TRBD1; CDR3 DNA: TGTGCCAGTAGGCACACAGGGGGGAAGGCTGAAGCTTTCTTT; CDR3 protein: CASRHTGGKAEAFF
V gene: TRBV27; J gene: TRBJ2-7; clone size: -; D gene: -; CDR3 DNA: TGTGCCAGCAGGCCCCGGGGGTGGGGACCCGTCTCCTACGAGCAGTACTTC; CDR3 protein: CASRPRGWGPVSYEQYF
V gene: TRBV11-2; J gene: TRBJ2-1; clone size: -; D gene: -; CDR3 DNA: TGTGCCAGCAGCTCTATCAGAGGGGGGCGGTACAATGAGCAGTTCTTC; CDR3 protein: CASSSIRGGRYNEQFF
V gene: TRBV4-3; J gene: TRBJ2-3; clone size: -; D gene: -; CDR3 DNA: TGCGCCAGCAGCCAAGATAATCAGTCGTCCCCCACAGATACGCAGTATTTT; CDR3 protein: CASSQDNQSSPTDTQYF
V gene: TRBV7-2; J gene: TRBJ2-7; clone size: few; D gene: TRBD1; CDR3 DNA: TGTGCCAGCAGCTTAGAAGGGACCTCAGGGGGCGAGCAGTACTTC; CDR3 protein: CASSLEGTSGGEQYF
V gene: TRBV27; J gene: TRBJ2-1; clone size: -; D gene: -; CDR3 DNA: TGTGCCAGCAACACCTCTCCCCTTATCTACAATGAGCAGTTCTTC; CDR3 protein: CASNTSPLIYNEQFF
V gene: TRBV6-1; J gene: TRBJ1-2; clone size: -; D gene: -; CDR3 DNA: TGTGCCAGCGGGGTTAGCTATGGCTACACCTTC; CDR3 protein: CASGVSYGYTF
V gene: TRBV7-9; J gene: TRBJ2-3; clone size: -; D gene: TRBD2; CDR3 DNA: TGTGCCAGCAGCTGGCTAGCGGGCGCAGCCACAGATACGCAGTATTTT; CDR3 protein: CASSWLAGAATDTQYF
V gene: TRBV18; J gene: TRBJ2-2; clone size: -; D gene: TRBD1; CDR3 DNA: TGTGCCAGCTCACCACCGCGTTACATGACAGGGACAGGCACCGGGGAGCTGTTTTTT; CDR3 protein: CASSPPRYMTGTGTGELFF
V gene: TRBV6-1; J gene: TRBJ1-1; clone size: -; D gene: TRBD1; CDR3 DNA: TGTGCCAGCAGTGAAGCTCCGGGACAGACAATGAACACTGAAGCTTTCTTT; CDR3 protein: CASSEAPGQTMNTEAFF
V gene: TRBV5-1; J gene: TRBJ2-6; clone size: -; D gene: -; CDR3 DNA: TGCGCCAGCAGTTATTCGAGGACTGGGGCCAACGTCCTGACTTTC; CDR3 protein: CASSYSRTGANVLTF
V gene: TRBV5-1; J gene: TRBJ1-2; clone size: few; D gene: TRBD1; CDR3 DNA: TGCGCCAGCAGGCCCGGACAGGGTGCCTGGGGTGGCTACACCTTC; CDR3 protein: CASRPGQGAWGGYTF
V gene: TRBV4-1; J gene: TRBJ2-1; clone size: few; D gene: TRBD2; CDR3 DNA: TGCGCCAGCAGCCAAGGTCCGGGACTAGCAATAAACAATGAGCAGTTCTTC; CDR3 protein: CASSQGPGLAINNEQFF
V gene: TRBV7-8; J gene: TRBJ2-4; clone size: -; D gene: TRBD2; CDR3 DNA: TGTGCCAGCACCCCGGGGGGGTACATTCAGTACTTC; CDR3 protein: CASTPGGYIQYF